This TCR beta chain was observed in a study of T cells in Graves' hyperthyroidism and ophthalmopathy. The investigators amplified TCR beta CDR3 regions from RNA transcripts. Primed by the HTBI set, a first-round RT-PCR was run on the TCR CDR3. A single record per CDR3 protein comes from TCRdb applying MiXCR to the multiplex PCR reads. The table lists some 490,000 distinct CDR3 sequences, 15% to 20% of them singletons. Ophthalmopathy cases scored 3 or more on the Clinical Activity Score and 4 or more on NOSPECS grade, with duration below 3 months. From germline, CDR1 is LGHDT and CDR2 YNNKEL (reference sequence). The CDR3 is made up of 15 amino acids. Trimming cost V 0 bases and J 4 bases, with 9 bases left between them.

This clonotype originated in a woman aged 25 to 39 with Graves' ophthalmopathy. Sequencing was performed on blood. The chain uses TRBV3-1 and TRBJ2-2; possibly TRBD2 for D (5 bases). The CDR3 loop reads CASSQEDLPTGELFF. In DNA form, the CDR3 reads TGTGCCAGCAGCCAAGAGGACTTACCCACCGGGGAGCTGTTTTTT.